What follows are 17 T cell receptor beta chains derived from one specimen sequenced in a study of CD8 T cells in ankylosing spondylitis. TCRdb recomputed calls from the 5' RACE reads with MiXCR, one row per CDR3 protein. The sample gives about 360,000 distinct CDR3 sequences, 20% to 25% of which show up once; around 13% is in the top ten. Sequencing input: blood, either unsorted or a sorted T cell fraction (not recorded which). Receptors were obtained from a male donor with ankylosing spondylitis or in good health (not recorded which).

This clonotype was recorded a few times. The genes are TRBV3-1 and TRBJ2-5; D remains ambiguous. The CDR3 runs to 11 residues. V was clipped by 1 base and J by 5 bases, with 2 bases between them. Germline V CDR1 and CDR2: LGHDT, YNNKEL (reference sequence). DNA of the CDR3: TGTGCCAGCAGCCAAGCGGAGACCCAGTACTTC. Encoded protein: CASSQAETQYF.

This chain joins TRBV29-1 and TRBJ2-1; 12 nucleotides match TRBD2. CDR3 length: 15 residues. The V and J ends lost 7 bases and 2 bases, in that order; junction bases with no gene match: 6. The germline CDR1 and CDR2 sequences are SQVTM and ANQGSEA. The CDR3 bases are TGCAGCGCAAGGACTAGCGGGGCCCCCTACAATGAGCAGTTCTTC. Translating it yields CSARTSGAPYNEQFF.

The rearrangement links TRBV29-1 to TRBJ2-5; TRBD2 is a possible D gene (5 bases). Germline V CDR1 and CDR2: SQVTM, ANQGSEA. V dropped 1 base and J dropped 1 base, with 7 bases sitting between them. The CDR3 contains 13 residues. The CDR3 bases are TGCAGCGTTGAAGCGGGGAGCCAAGAGACCCAGTACTTC. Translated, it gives CSVEAGSQETQYF.

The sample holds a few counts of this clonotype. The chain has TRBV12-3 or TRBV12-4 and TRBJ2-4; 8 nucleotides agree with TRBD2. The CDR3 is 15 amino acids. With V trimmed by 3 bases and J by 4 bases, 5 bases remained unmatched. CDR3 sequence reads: CASSFGGAAKNIQYF. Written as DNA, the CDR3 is TGTGCCAGCAGTTTCGGGGGGGCGGCTAAAAACATTCAGTACTTC.

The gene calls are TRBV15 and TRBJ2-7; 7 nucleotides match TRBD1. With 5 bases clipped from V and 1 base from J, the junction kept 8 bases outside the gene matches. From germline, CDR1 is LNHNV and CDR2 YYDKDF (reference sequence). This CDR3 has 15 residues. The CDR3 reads CATSLLGTASYEQYF. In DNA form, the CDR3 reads TGTGCCACCAGCCTCCTCGGGACAGCGTCCTACGAGCAGTACTTC. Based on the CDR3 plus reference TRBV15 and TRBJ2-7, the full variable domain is DAMVIQNPRYQVTQFGKPVTLSCSQTLNHNVMYWYQQKSSQAPKLLFHYYDKDFNNEADTPDNFQSRRPNTSFCFLDIRSPGLGDTAMYLCATSLLGTASYEQYFGPGTRLTVT.

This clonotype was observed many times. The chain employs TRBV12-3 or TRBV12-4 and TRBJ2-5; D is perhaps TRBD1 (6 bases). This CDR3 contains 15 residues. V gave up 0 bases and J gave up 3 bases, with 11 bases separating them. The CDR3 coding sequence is TGTGCCAGCAGTTTAGCCAGCAGGGGAGAAGAGACCCAGTACTTC. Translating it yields CASSLASRGEETQYF.

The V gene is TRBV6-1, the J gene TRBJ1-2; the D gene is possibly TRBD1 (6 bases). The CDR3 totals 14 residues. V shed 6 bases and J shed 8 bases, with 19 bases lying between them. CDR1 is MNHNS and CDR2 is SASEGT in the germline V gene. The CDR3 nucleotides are TGTGCCAGCAGCCCCACAGGGCTCGGGGGGGGCTACACCTTC. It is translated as CASSPTGLGGGYTF.

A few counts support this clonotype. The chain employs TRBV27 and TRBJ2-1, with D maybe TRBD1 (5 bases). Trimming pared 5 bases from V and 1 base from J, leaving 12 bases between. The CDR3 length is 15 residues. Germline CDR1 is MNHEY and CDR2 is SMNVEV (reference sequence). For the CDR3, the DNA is TGTGCCAGCAGTGTTACAGGCCCGTCCTACAATGAGCAGTTCTTC. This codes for CASSVTGPSYNEQFF.

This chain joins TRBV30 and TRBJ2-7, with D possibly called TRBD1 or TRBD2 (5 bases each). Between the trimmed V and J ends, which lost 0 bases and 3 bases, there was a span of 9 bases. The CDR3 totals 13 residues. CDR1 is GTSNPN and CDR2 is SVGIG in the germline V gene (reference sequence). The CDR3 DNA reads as TGTGCCTGGAGTGTGGGGACGGACTACGAGCAGTACTTC. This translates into CAWSVGTDYEQYF. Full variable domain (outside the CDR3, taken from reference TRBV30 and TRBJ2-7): SQTIHQWPATLVQPVGSPLSLECTVEGTSNPNLYWYRQAAGRGLQLLFYSVGIGQISSEVPQNLSASRPQDRQFILSSKKLLLSDSGFYLCAWSVGTDYEQYFGPGTRLTVT.

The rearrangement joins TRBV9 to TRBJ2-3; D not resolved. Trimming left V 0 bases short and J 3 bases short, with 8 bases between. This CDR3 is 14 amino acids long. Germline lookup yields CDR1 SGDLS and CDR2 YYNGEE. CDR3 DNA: TGTGCCAGCAGCGTAGGCGAGAAAACAGATACGCAGTATTTT. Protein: CASSVGEKTDTQYF. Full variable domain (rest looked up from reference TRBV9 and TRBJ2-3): DSGVTQTPKHLITATGQRVTLRCSPRSGDLSVYWYQQSLDQGLQFLIQYYNGEERAKGNILERFSAQQFPDLHSELNLSSLELGDSALYFCASSVGEKTDTQYFGPGTRLTVL.

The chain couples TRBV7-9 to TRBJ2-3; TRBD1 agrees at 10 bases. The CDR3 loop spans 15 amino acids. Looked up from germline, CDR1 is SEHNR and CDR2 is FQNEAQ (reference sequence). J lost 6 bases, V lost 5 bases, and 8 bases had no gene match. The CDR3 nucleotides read TGTGCCAGCAGCCCCGCTGGGACAGGGGTCGATACGCAGTATTTT. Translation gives CASSPAGTGVDTQYF. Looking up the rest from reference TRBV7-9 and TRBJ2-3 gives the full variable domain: DTGVSQNPRHKITKRGQNVTFRCDPISEHNRLYWYRQTLGQGPEFLTYFQNEAQLEKSRLLSDRFSAERPKGSFSTLEIQRTEQGDSAMYLCASSPAGTGVDTQYFGPGTRLTVL.

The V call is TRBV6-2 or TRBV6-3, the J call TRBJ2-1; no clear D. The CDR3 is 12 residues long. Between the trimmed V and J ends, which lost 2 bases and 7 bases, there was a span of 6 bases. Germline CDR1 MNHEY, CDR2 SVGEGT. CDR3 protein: CASSYVVNEQFF. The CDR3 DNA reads TGTGCCAGCAGTTACGTAGTGAATGAGCAGTTCTTC.

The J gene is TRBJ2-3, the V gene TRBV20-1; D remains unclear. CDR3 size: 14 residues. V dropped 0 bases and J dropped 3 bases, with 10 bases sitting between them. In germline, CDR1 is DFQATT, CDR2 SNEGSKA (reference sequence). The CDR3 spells CSARDGLKTDTQYF. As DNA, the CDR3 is TGCAGTGCTAGAGACGGCCTGAAGACAGATACGCAGTATTTT.

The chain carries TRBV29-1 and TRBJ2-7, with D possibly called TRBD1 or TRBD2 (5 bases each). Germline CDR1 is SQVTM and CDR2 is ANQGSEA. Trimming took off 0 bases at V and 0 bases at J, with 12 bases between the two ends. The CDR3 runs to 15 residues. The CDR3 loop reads CSVEDGAGSSYEQYF. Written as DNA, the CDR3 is TGCAGCGTTGAAGATGGGGCAGGGAGCTCCTACGAGCAGTACTTC.

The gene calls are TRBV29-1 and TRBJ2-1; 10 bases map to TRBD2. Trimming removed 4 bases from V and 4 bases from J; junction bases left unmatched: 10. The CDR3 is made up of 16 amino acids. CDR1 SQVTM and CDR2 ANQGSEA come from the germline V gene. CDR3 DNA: TGCAGCGTTGTCGGGCTAGCGGGGGCCCAATACAATGAGCAGTTCTTC. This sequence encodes CSVVGLAGAQYNEQFF.

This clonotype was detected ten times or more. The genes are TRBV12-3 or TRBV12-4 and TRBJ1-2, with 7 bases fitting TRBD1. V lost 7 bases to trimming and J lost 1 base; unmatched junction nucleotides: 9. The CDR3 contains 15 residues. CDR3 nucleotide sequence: TGTGCCAGCACATTCCCGGGACAGATTAACTATGGCTACACCTTC. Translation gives CASTFPGQINYGYTF.

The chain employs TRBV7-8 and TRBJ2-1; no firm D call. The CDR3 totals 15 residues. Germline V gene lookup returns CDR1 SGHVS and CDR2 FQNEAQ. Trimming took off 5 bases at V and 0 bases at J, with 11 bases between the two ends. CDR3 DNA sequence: TGTGCCAGCAGCCCAGACGTAAGCTCCTACAATGAGCAGTTCTTC. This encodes CASSPDVSSYNEQFF. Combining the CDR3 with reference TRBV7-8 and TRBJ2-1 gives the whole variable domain GAGVSQSPRYKVAKRGQDVALRCDPISGHVSLFWYQQALGQGPEFLTYFQNEAQLDKSGLPSDRFFAERPEGSVSTLKIQRTQQEDSAVYLCASSPDVSSYNEQFFGPGTRLTVL.